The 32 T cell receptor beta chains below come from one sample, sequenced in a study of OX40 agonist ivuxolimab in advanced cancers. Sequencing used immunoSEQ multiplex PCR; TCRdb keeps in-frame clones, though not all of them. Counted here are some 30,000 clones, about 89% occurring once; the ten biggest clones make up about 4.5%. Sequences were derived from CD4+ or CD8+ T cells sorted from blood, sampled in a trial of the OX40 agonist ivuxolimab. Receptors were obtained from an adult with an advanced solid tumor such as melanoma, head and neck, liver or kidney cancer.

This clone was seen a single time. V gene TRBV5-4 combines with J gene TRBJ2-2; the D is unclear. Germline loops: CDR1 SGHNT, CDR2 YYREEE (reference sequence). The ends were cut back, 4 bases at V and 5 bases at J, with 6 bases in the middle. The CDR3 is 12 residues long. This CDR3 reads CASSEGTGELFF. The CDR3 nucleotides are TGTGCCAGCAGCGAAGGAACCGGGGAGCTGTTTTTT.

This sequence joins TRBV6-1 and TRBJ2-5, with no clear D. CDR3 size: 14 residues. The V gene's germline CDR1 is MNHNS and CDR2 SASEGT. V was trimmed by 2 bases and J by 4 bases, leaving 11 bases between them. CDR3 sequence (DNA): TGTGCCAGCAGTGAATTGGCAGAGGCAGAGACCCAGTACTTC. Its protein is CASSELAEAETQYF.

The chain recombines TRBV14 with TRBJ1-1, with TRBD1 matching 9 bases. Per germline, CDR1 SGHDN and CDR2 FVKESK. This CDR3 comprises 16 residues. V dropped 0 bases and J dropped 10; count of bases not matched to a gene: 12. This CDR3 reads CASSQDLLGQGRRAFF. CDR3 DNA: TGTGCCAGCAGCCAAGATTTGTTGGGACAGGGTAGGCGAGCTTTCTTT.

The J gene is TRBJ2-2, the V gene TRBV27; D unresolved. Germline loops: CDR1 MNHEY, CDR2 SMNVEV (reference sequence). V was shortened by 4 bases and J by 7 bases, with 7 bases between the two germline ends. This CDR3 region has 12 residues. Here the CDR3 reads CASSSTGGELFF. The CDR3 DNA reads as TGTGCCAGCAGTTCGACGGGCGGGGAGCTGTTTTTT.

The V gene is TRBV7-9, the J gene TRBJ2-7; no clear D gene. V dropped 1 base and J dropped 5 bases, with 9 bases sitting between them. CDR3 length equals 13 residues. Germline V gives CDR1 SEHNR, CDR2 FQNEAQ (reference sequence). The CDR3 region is CASSLVSSHEQYF. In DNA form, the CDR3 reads TGTGCCAGCAGCTTAGTTTCCTCTCACGAGCAGTACTTC.

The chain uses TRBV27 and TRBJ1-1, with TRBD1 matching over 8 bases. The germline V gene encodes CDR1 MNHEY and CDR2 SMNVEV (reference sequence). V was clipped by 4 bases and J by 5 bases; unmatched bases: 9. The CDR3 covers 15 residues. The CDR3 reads CASSSAPGGLTEAFF. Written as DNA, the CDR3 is TGTGCCAGCAGTTCCGCCCCAGGGGGCTTAACTGAAGCTTTCTTT.

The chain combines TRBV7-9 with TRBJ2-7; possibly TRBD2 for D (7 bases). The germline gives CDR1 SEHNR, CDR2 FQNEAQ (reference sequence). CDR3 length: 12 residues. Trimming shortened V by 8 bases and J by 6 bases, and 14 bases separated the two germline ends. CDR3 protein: CASSTGGPEQYV. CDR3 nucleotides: TGTGCCAGCTCAACCGGGGGGCCCGAGCAGTACGTC.

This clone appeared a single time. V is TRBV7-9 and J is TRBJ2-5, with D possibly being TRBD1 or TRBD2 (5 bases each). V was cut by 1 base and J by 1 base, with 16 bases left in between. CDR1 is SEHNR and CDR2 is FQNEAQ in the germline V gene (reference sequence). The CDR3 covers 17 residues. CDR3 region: CASSLVYPGGPQETQYF. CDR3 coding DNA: TGTGCCAGCAGCTTAGTATATCCTGGGGGTCCCCAAGAGACCCAGTACTTC.

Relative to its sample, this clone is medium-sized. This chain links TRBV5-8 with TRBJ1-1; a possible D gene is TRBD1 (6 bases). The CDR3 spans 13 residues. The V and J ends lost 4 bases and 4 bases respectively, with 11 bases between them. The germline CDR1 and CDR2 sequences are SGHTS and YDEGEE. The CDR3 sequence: CASSQGWGTEAFF. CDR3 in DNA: TGTGCCAGCAGCCAGGGGTGGGGCACTGAAGCTTTCTTT. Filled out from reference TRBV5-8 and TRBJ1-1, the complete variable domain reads EAGVTQSPTHLIKTRGQQATLRCSPISGHTSVYWYQQALGLGLQFLLWYDEGEERNRGNFPPRFSGRQFPNYSSELNVNALELEDSALYLCASSQGWGTEAFFGQGTRLTVV.

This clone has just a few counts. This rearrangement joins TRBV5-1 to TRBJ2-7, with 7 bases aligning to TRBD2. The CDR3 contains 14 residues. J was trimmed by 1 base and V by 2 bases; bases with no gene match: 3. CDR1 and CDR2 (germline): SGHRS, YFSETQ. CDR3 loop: CASSFAGASYEQYF. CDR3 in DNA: TGCGCCAGCAGCTTTGCGGGAGCGTCCTACGAGCAGTACTTC.

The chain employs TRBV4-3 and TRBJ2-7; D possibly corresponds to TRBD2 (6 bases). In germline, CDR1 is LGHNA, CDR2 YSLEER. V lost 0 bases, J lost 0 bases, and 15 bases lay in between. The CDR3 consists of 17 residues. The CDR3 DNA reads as TGCGCCAGCAGCCAAGATTTGCGCGGGACCAACTCCTACGAGCAGTACTTC. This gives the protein CASSQDLRGTNSYEQYF.

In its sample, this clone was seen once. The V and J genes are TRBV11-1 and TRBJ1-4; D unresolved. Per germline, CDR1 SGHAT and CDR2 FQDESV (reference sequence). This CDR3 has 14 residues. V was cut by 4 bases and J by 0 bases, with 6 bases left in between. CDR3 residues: CASSYSPTNEKLFF. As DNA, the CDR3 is TGTGCCAGCAGCTACAGTCCAACTAATGAAAAACTGTTTTTT.

CDR3 in DNA: TGTGCCAGCAGCTTGGCCCAGAAGAACACTGAAGCTTTCTTT. Translated, it gives CASSLAQKNTEAFF. The V gene is TRBV5-8, the J gene TRBJ1-1; D ambiguous. The germline CDR1 and CDR2 sequences are SGHTS and YDEGEE. V gave up 0 bases and J gave up 1 base, with 7 bases separating them. The CDR3 runs 14 residues. Full variable domain (remainder filled in from reference TRBV5-8 and TRBJ1-1): EAGVTQSPTHLIKTRGQQATLRCSPISGHTSVYWYQQALGLGLQFLLWYDEGEERNRGNFPPRFSGRQFPNYSSELNVNALELEDSALYLCASSLAQKNTEAFFGQGTRLTVV.

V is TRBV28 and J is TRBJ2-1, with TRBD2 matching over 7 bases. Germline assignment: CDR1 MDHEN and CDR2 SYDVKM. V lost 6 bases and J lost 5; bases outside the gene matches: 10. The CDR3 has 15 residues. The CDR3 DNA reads TGTGCCAGCAGGGATGGCCAGACTAGCAACAATGAGCAGTTCTTC. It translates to CASRDGQTSNNEQFF. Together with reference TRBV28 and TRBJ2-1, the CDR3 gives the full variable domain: DVKVTQSSRYLVKRTGEKVFLECVQDMDHENMFWYRQDPGLGLRLIYFSYDVKMKEKGDIPEGYSVSREKKERFSLILESASTNQTSMYLCASRDGQTSNNEQFFGPGTRLTVL.

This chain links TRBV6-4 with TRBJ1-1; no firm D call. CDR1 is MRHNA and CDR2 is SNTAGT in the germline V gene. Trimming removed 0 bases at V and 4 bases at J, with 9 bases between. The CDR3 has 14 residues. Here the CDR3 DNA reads TGTGCCAGCAGTGACTCGCCCGGAGCCACTGAAGCTTTCTTT. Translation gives CASSDSPGATEAFF.

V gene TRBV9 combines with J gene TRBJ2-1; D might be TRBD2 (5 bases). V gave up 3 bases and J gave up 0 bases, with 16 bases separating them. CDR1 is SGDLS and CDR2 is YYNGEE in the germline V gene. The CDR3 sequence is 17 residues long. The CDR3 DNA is TGTGCCAGCAGCGACTCACCAGCGGTGAGCTCCTACAATGAGCAGTTCTTC. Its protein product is CASSDSPAVSSYNEQFF.

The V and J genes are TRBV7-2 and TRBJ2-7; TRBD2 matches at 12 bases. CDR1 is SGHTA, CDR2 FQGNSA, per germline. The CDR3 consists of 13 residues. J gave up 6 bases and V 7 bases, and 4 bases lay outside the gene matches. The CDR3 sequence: CASNLAGGGEQYF. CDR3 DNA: TGTGCCAGCAACCTAGCGGGAGGGGGCGAGCAGTACTTC.

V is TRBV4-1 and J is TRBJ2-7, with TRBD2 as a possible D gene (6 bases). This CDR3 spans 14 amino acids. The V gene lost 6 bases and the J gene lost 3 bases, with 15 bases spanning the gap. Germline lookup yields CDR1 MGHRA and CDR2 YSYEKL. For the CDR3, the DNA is TGCGCCAGCAGTATCGGGAGCCTAGGCTACGAGCAGTACTTC. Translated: CASSIGSLGYEQYF.

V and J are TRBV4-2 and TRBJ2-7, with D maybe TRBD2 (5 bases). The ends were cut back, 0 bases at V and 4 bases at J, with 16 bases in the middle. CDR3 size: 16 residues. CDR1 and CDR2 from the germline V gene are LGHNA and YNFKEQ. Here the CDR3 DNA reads TGTGCCAGCAGCCAAGATTGGGAGTCGGCATCGTACGAGCAGTACTTC. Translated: CASSQDWESASYEQYF.

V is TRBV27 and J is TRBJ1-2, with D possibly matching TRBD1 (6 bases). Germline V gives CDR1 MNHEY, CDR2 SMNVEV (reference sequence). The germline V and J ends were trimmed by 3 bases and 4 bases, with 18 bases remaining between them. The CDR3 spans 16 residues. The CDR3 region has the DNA TGTGCCAGCAGTTTGTCATCGGGGGGCAGGGGCTATGGCTACACCTTC. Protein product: CASSLSSGGRGYGYTF.

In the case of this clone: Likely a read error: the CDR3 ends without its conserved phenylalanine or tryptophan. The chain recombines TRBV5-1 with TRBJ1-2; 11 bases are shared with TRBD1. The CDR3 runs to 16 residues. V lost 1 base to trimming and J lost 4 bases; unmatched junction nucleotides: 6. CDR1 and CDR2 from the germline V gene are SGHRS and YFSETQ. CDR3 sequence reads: CASSLSPGQGAYGYTL. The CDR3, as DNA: TGCGCCAGCAGCTTGTCCCCCGGACAGGGGGCCTATGGCTACACCCTC.

CDR3 sequence: CASSPQAGGHYTGELFF. The CDR3 coding sequence is TGTGCCAGCAGCCCCCAAGCGGGGGGGCACTACACCGGGGAGCTGTTTTTT. V gene TRBV7-3 combines with J gene TRBJ2-2; 10 nucleotides match TRBD2. The CDR3 covers 17 residues. V shed 5 bases and J 3 bases; nucleotides not matched to a gene: 9. The germline CDR1 and CDR2 sequences are SGHTA and FQGTGA.

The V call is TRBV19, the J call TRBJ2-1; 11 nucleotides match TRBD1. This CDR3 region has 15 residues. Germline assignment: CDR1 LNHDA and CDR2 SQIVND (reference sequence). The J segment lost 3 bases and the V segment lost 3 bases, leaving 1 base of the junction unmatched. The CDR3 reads CASSIGTGGYNEQFF. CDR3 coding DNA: TGTGCCAGTAGTATCGGGACAGGGGGCTACAATGAGCAGTTCTTC.

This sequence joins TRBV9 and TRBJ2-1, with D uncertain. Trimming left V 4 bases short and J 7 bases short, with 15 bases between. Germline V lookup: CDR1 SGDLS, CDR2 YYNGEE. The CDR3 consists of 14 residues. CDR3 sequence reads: CASSPYGGPNEQFF. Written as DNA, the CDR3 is TGTGCCAGCAGCCCATACGGTGGGCCAAATGAGCAGTTCTTC.

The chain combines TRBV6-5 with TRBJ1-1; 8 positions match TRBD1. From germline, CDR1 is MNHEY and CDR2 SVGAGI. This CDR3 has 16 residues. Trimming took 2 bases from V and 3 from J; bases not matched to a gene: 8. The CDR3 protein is CASSYRTGLGDTEAFF. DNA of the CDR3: TGTGCCAGCAGTTACCGGACAGGGCTGGGGGACACTGAAGCTTTCTTT.

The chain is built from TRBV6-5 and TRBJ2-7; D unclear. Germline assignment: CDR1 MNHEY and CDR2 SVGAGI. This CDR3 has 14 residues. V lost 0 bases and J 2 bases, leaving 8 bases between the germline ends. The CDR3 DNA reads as TGTGCCAGCAGTTACTCTGAAAACCCCTACGAGCAGTACTTC. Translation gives CASSYSENPYEQYF.

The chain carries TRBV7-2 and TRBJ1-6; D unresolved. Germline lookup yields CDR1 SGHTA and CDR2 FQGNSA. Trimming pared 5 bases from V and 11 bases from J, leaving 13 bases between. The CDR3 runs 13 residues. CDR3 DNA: TGTGCCAGCAGCCTTCTGACATCTCCACCCCTCCACTTT. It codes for CASSLLTSPPLHF. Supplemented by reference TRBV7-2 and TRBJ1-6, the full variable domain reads GAGVSQSPSNKVTEKGKDVELRCDPISGHTALYWYRQSLGQGLEFLIYFQGNSAPDKSGLPSDRFSAERTGGSVSTLTIQRTQQEDSAVYLCASSLLTSPPLHFGNGTRLTVT.

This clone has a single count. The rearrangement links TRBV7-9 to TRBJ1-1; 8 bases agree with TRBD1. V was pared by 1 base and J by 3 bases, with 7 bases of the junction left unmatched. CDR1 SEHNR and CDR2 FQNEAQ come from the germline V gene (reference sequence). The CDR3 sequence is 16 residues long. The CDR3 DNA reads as TGTGCCAGCAGCTTAGGGGGCAGGGGGCATTACACTGAAGCTTTCTTT. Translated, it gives CASSLGGRGHYTEAFF.

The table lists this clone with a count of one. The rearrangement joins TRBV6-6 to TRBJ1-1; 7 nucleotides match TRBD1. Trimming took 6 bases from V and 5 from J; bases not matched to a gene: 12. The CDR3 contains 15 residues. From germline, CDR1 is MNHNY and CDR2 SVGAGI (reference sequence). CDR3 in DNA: TGTGCCAGCAGGGGTTTCAGACAGGGAAGGACTGAAGCTTTCTTT. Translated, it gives CASRGFRQGRTEAFF.

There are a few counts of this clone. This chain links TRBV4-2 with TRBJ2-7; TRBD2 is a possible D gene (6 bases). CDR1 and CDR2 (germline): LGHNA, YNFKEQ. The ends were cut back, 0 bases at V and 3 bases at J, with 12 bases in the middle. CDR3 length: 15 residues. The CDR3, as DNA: TGTGCCAGCAGCCAAGAGGGACTTGGCTACTACGAGCAGTACTTC. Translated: CASSQEGLGYYEQYF.

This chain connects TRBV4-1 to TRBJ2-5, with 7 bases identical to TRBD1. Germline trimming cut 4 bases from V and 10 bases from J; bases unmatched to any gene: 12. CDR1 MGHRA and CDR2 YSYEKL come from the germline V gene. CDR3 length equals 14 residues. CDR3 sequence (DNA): TGCGCCAGCAGCCCGCGAATTTCACAGGGGCTCCAGTACTTC. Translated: CASSPRISQGLQYF.

The CDR3: CASSLENNEQFF. CDR3 coding DNA: TGTGCCAGCAGCTTAGAAAACAATGAGCAGTTCTTC. The V gene is TRBV7-9, the J gene TRBJ2-1, with no clear D. This CDR3 comprises 12 residues. Germline V CDR1 and CDR2: SEHNR, FQNEAQ (reference sequence). V lost 1 base and J lost 5, with 3 bases in between.